The T cell receptor beta chain under discussion was sequenced for a study of regulatory T cells in long-lasting Graves disease. Study overall: Antithyroid drug intake by newly diagnosed Graves' patients had lasted under 3 months. Regarding the study as a whole: Those with persistent Graves' had less TCR diversity than newly diagnosed patients.

This clonotype occurred many times. The antigen remains undetermined. Regarding time point: newly diagnosed GD, antithyroid drugs for less than 3 months. Researchers made the TCR library from RNA that was extracted from PBMCs. Construction of the TCR beta libraries employed iRepertoire HTBI primers in conjunction with Arm-PCR of CDR3 regions. Using its own MiXCR run on the multiplex PCR reads, TCRdb lists one record per CDR3 protein. The sample includes about 460,000 distinct CDR3 sequences, 14% of them seen just once. These data also featured in a second study, about T cells in Graves' hyperthyroidism and ophthalmopathy. From that paper: With the HTBI primer set, the TCR CDR3 went through a first round of RT-PCR.

Material: peripheral blood mononuclear cells (PBMCs), obtained at new diagnosis, from a patient treated with antithyroid drugs. The source of this sequence is a woman in her 50s with Graves disease.

Here the CDR3 DNA reads TGCAGCGCACCGGGACTAGCGGGAGATGAGCAGTTCTTC. Protein sequence: CSAPGLAGDEQFF. This rearrangement joins TRBV29-1 to TRBJ2-1; TRBD2 matches at 14 bases. The J segment lost 8 bases and the V segment lost 7 bases, leaving 4 bases of the junction unmatched. The germline gives CDR1 SQVTM, CDR2 ANQGSEA. CDR3 length: 13 residues.